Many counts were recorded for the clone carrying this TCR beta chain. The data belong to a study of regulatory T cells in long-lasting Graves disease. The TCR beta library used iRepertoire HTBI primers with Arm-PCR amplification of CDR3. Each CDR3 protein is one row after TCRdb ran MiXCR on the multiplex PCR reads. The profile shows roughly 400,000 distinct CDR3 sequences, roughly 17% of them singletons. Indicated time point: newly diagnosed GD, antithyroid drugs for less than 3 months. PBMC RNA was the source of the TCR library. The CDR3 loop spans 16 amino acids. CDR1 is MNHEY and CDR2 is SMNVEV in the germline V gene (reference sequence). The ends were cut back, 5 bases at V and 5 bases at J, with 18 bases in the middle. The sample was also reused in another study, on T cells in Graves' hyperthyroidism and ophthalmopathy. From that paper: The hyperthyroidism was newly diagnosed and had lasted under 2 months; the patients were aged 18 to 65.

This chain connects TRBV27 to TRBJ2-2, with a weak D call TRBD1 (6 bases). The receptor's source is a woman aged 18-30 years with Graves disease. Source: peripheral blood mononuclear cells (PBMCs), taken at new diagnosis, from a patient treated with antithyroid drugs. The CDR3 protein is CASSGGKYGKTGELFF. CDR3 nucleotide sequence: TGTGCCAGCAGTGGGGGCAAGTACGGTAAAACCGGGGAGCTGTTTTTT.